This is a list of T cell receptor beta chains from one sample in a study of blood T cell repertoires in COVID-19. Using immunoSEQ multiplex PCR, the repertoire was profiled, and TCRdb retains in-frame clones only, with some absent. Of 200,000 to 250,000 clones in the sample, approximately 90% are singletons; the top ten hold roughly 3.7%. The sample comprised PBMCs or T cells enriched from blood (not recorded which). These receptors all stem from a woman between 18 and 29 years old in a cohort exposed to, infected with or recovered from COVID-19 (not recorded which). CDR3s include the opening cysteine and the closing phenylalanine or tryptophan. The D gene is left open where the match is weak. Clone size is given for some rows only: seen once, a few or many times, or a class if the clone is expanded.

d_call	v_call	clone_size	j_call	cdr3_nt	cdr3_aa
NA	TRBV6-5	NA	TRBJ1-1	TGTGCCAGCGTACGGAGCGGGGCTGCGAACACTGAAGCTTTCTTT	CASVRSGAANTEAFF
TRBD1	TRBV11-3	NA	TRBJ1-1	TGTGCCAGCAGCTACAGGGGAAAGGACACTGAAGCTTTCTTT	CASSYRGKDTEAFF
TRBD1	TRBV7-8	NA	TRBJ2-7	TGTGCCAGCAGTTTTGAGGGGGCCCCTTCCTACGAGCAGTACTTC	CASSFEGAPSYEQYF
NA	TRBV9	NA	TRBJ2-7	TGTGCCAGCAGCCCAGCATTTGGAGAGTCCTACGAGCAGTACTTC	CASSPAFGESYEQYF
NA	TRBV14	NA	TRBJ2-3	TGTGCCAGCAGCCCGTCAATAGGGGAAACAGATACGCAGTATTTT	CASSPSIGETDTQYF
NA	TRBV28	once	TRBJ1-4	TGTGCCAGCAGCCCGGGGTCGGCTGTCAGACTTAATGAAAAACTGTTTTTT	CASSPGSAVRLNEKLFF
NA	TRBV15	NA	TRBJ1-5	TGTGCCACCAGCAGAGATACAGGGTCCCAGCATTTT	CATSRDTGSQHF
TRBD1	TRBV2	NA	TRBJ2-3	TGTGCCAGCAGCTCCGGGACAGGGGACACAGATACGCAGTATTTT	CASSSGTGDTDTQYF
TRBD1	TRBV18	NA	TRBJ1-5	TGTGCCAGCTCACCAGGGACAGGGAAAAATCAGCCCCAGCATTTT	CASSPGTGKNQPQHF
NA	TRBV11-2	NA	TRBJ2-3	TGTGCCAGCAGCTCTCCTCGGGTGGGGGGGCCTTCAGATACGCAGTATTTT	CASSSPRVGGPSDTQYF
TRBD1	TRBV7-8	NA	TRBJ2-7	TGTGCCAGCAGCATGACAGGGTTCTATAACGAGCAGTACTTC	CASSMTGFYNEQYF
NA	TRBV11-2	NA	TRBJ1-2	TGTGCCAGCAGCTTAGAGCGTGGCGGAGGCTACACCTTC	CASSLERGGGYTF
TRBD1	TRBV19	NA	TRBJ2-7	TGTGCCAGTAGCGGGACAGGGTATGAGTACGAGCAGTACTTC	CASSGTGYEYEQYF
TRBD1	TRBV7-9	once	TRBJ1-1	TGTGCCAGCAGCCCCGGGGACAGGGGCCGGGACACTGAAGCTTTCTTT	CASSPGDRGRDTEAFF
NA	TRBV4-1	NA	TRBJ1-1	TGCGCCAGCAGCCAAGGACATGGAGGGAACACTGAAGCTTTCTTT	CASSQGHGGNTEAFF
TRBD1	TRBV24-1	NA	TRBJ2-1	TGTGCCACCAGTGATGGTAACAGGGGGCTAGGCTCCTACAATGAGCAGTTCTTC	CATSDGNRGLGSYNEQFF
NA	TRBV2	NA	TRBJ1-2	TGTGCCAGCAGTCTCGGGTCTCAAAACCATGGCTACACCTTC	CASSLGSQNHGYTF
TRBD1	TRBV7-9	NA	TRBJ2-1	TGTGCCAGCAGCGCTGACAGGGAGCCTTACAATGAGCAGTTCTTC	CASSADREPYNEQFF
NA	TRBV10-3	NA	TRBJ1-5	TGTGCCATCAGTGAGTCGAGTCAGCCCCAGCATTTT	CAISESSQPQHF
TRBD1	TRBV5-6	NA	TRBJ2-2	TGTGCCAGCAGCACACAGGGGGCGCCGGGCACCGGGGAGCTGTTTTTT	CASSTQGAPGTGELFF
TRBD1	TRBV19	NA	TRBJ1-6	TGTGCCAGTACCCGGACCGGGACAGCCAATAATTCACCCCTCCACTTT	CASTRTGTANNSPLHF
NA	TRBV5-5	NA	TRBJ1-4	TGTGCCAGCAGCTTGGGGTTTCTATTGAATGAAAAACTGTTTTTT	CASSLGFLLNEKLFF
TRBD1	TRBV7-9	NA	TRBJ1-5	TGTGCCAGCAGCCACGGACAGGGGCTGACCCAGCATTTT	CASSHGQGLTQHF
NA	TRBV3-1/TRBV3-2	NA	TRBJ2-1	TGTGCCAGCAGCCAATGGAAGCGGAACAATGAGCAGTTCTTC	CASSQWKRNNEQFF
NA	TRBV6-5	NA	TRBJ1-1	TGTGCCAGCATTGGAGACACTGAAGCTTTCTTT	CASIGDTEAFF
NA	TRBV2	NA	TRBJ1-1	TGTGCCAGTTCTCTCGGGGTGGGGACTGAAGCTTTCTTT	CASSLGVGTEAFF
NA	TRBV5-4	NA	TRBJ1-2	TGTGCCAGCAGCTTGGCGGCGCCGAGGGGGGGTATTGGCTACACCTTC	CASSLAAPRGGIGYTF
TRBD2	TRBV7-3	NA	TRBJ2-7	TGTGCCAGCAGCTTACAAAAAACTAGCGGTACCTACGAGCAGTACTTC	CASSLQKTSGTYEQYF
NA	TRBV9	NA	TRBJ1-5	TGTGCCAGCAGCGTCGGTGTACAGGATCAGCCCCAGCATTTT	CASSVGVQDQPQHF
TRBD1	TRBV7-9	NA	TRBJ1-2	TGTGCCAGCAGCTTAGATTACAGGGGAATCGGTGGCTACACCTTC	CASSLDYRGIGGYTF
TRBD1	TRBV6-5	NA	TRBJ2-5	TGTGCCAGCCGGGGCGGGACAGGGGGCCAAGAGACCCAGTACTTC	CASRGGTGGQETQYF
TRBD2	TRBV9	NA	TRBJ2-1	TGTGCCAGCAGCGCCATACCGACGGGGGGGCAGAATGAGCAGTTCTTC	CASSAIPTGGQNEQFF
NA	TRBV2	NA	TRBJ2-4	TGTGCCAGCAGTGAGGAGGCCGTTGGCATTCAGTACTTC	CASSEEAVGIQYF
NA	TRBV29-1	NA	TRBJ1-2	TGCAGCGTTGCCGAATCGGAGGGCTACACCTTC	CSVAESEGYTF
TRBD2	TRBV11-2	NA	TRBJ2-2	TGTGCCAGCAGCTCGACTAGCGGGGGGGCCCCCGGGGAGCTGTTTTTT	CASSSTSGGAPGELFF
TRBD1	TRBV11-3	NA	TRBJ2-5	TGTGCCAGCAGCTTAGGGGACAGGGTAGGCGGACAAGAGACCCAGTACTTC	CASSLGDRVGGQETQYF
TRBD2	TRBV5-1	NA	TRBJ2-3	TGCGCCAGCAGCTTGGTTCCGGGGGGGCGCCAAGATACGCAGTATTTT	CASSLVPGGRQDTQYF
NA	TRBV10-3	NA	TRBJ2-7	TGTGCCATCAGCCCCGGGACAACTAGTTACGAGCAGTACTTC	CAISPGTTSYEQYF
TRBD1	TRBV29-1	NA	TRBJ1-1	TGCAGCGTAACGGGACAGGGGATCGGGACTGAAGCTTTCTTT	CSVTGQGIGTEAFF
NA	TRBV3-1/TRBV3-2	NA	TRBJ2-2	TGTGCCACCTCCGTAGAGTACACCGGGGAGCTGTTTTTT	CATSVEYTGELFF
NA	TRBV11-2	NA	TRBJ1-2	TGTGCCAGCAGCACCAAACTGGATGGCTACACCTTC	CASSTKLDGYTF
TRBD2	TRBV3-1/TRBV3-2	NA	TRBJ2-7	TGTGCCAGCAGCCAGGCCAGCGGGGCTCTATACGAGCAGTACTTC	CASSQASGALYEQYF
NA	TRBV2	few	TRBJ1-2	TGTGCCAGCAGCTCGATTAAAGCAGGCTATGGCTACACCTTC	CASSSIKAGYGYTF
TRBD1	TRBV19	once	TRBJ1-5	TGTGCCAGTAGTATCGTCGACAGGGGAGTAGGTAATCAGCCCCAGCATTTT	CASSIVDRGVGNQPQHF
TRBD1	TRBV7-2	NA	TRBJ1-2	TGTGCCAGCAGCATCAACAGGGGATCGCATGGCTACACCTTC	CASSINRGSHGYTF
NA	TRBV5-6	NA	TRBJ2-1	TGTGCCAGCAGCCCGCAGGCCCATAGCTCCTACAATGAGCAGTTCTTC	CASSPQAHSSYNEQFF
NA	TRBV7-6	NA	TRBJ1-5	TGTGCCTGTTCGCAGGGGAGTGGCTCGTTTCAGCCCCAGCATTTT	CACSQGSGSFQPQHF
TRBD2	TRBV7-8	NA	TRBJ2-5	TGTGCCAGCAGCTTAGTTCGGCCGGGACTAGCGGGATTAGAGACCCAGTACTTC	CASSLVRPGLAGLETQYF
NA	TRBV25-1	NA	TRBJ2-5	TGTGCCAGCAGTGAATCCGGGGTACAAGAGACCCAGTACTTC	CASSESGVQETQYF
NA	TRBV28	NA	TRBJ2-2	TGTGCCAGCAATAATTATGGGGCGCAGACCGGGGAGCTGTTTTTT	CASNNYGAQTGELFF
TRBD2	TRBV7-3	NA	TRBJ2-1	TGTGCCAGCAGCTCTCTCCAAACTAGCGGCGGAGAGCAGTTCTTC	CASSSLQTSGGEQFF
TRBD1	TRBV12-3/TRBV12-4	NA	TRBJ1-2	TGTGCCAGCAGATTGGGACAGGTTGGCTACACCTTC	CASRLGQVGYTF